This TCR beta chain is drawn from a study of T cells expressing NK-cell markers (dated by TCRdb to 2020 to 2022). For context, the study as a whole: Eight or nine donors provided sorted CD3+CD56+NKG2C+, CD3+CD56+NKG2C- and CD3+CD56-NKG2C+ T-cell subsets, whose TCR beta-chain repertoires were profiled. Seven of the eight sequenced donors were HCMV-seropositive and one was HCMV-seronegative. The libraries were sequenced on Illumina HiSeq 2000/2500, MiSeq or NextSeq, producing 2 x 150 bp reads. All eight donors whose samples were sequenced were randomly selected healthy volunteers, three of them men and five women.

HCMV serostatus was determined by detecting HCMV-specific IgG in serum with a commercial ELISA kit. Ficoll density gradient centrifugation was used to isolate peripheral blood mononuclear cells from blood. Sequenced on an Illumina HiSeq 2000. TCR beta cDNA libraries were prepared using 5'RACE template switching, which introduced a universal primer site and unique molecular identifiers. Priming for cDNA synthesis came from the TCR beta constant segment, and two successive PCR amplification steps followed. The authors' pipeline ran thus. Reads were demultiplexed and grouped by UMI with MIGEC, and clonotypes were assembled and quantified with MiTCR. Only TCR cDNA sequences supported by at least two reads were kept to exclude erroneous sequences. The tcR package was used for downstream repertoire analysis, and clonotypes were matched between fractions using CDR3 nucleotide sequence together with V segment. VDJmatch was used to annotate antigen specificity against VDJdb, with one amino acid substitution allowed in CDR3. After the reads were reprocessed by TCRdb, one entry was made per CDR3 protein sequence, with no DNA. These V and J calls originate from TCRdb's pipeline instead of the authors' own analysis. This sample's table has entries for 250,000 or so distinct CDR3 sequences. 4% to 4.5% of the sample goes to the ten largest clones.

The CDR3 numbers 14 residues from cysteine through phenylalanine. The entry carries no DNA sequence. About this clonotype: This receptor's antigen is unknown.

Broad study findings and their caveats: Whether the expanded NKG2C-expressing T cell clones were specific for HCMV antigens remained unclear. Those dominant clonotypes were again the most abundant among CD3+CD56-NKG2C+ cells in several donors, at roughly 28.3-60.1%. In roughly six donors, the dominant CD3+CD56+NKG2C+ clonotypes were among the top 10 CD8+ clonotypes and accounted for 1.0-7.0% of CD8+ T cells.

Sequencing was carried out using blood T cells: a sorted CD56 or NKG2C T cell subset, CD4+ or CD8+ T cells, or bulk PBMC T cells (not recorded which). The chain is made from TRBV12-3 or TRBV12-4 and TRBJ2-1; the D call from TCRdb, TRBD1, cannot be confirmed without DNA. The receptor's source is a woman aged 18 to 75 in good health. This receptor carries the CDR3 CASSPNRGHNEQFF.